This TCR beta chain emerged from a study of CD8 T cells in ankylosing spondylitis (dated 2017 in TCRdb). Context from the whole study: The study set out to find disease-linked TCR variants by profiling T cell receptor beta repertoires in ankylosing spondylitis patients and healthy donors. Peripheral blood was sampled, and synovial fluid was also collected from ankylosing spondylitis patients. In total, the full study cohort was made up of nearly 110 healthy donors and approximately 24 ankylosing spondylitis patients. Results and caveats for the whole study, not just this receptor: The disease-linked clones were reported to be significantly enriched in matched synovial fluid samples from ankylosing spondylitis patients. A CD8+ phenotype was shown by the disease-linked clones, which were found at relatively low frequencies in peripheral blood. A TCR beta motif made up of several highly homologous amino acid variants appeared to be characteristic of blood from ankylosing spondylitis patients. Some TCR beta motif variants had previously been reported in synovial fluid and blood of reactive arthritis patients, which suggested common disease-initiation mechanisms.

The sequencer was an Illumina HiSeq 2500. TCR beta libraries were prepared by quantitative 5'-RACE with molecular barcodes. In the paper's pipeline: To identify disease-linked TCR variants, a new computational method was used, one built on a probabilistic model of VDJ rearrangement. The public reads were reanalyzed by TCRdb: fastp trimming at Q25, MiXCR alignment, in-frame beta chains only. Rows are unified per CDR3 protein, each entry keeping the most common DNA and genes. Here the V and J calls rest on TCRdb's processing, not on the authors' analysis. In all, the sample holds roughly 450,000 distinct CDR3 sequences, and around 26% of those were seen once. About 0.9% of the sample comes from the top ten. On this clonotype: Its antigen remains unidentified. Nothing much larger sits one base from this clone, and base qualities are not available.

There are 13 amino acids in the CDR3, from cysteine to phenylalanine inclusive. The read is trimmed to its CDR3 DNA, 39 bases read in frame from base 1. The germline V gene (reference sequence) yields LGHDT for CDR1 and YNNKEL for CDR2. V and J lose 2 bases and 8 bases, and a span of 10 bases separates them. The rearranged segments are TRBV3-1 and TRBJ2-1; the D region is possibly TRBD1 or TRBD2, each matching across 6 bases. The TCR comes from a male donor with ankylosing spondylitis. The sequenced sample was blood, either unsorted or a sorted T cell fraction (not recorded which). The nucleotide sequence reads TGTGCCAGCAGCCAACGGGGGCGGGATGAGCAGTTCTTC. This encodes CASSQRGRDEQFF.